A selection of T cell receptor beta chains follows, all from one sample in a study of circulating CD8 cells and anti-PD-1 response in melanoma. TCRdb called the reads again in MiXCR, with one record for every CDR3 protein. The top ten hold 45% to 70% of the sample, which has around 450 distinct CDR3 sequences, about 9.1% seen once. The sequencing used CD8+ T cells from PBMCs, collected at baseline or after one month of anti-PD-1 therapy (not recorded which). All receptors come from a human donor with melanoma. The CDR3 runs from the conserved cysteine through the conserved F or W. The D gene is left open where the match is weak. Clone size is not always given. Where it is, it says once, few, many or a class for expanded clones.

TRBD2,medium-sized,TRBV11-3,TRBJ2-3,15,TGTGCCAGCAGCTTAGAGGCGGGGGGAACAGATACGCAGTATTTT,CASSLEAGGTDTQYF
.,.,TRBV5-4,TRBJ1-1,11,TGTGCCAGCAGCAGCCACACTGAAGCTTTCTTT,CASSSHTEAFF
TRBD1,medium-sized,TRBV4-3,TRBJ1-2,19,TGCGCCAGCAGCCAAGAGGGGAATACCGGGACAGTTTCTATCTATGGCTACACCTTC,CASSQEGNTGTVSIYGYTF
.,medium-sized,TRBV28,TRBJ1-5,15,TGTGCCAGCAGTTTATGGTGGGGTAGCAATCAGCCCCAGCATTTT,CASSLWWGSNQPQHF
.,large,TRBV19,TRBJ2-1,14,TGTGCCAGTAGTATCCGTAGCGACTACAATGAGCAGTTCTTC,CASSIRSDYNEQFF
.,.,TRBV4-1,TRBJ2-3,15,TGCGCCAGCAGCCGAGAAGGCCCAACCACAGATACGCAGTATTTT,CASSREGPTTDTQYF
.,large,TRBV29-1,TRBJ1-1,13,TGCAGCGTTGAAGGGCTTTACCCCGCTGAAGCTTTCTTT,CSVEGLYPAEAFF
TRBD1,large,TRBV4-2,TRBJ1-1,17,TGTGCCAGCAGCCCGAGACAGGGCCCTGGGATGAACACTGAAGCTTTCTTT,CASSPRQGPGMNTEAFF
TRBD1,medium-sized,TRBV28,TRBJ2-7,14,TGTGCCAGCAGTGAAGGACAGGGCCCCTTTGGGCAGTACTTC,CASSEGQGPFGQYF
.,.,TRBV28,TRBJ1-2,15,TGTGCCAGCAGTTTATCAAGCTGGGGAACTTATGGCTACACCTTC,CASSLSSWGTYGYTF
.,medium-sized,TRBV3-1,TRBJ1-2,14,TGTGCCAGCAGCTCCCCCCTAGACCCCTATGGCTACACCTTC,CASSSPLDPYGYTF
.,.,TRBV29-1,TRBJ2-7,16,TGCAGCGTTGAAGATTTGGGGGGCGCGAGGTCCTACGAGCAGTACTTC,CSVEDLGGARSYEQYF
TRBD1,large,TRBV27,TRBJ2-7,15,TGTGCCAGCAGCCGAGACAGGGAATTCTCCTACGAGCAGTACTTC,CASSRDREFSYEQYF
.,large,TRBV20-1,TRBJ1-5,14,TGCAGTGCTGGGGGCCCCGGGACGAATCAGCCCCAGCATTTT,CSAGGPGTNQPQHF
TRBD1,large,TRBV2,TRBJ2-7,14,TGTGCCAGCAGTCCCGGGACAGGGGTAGACGAGCAGTACTTC,CASSPGTGVDEQYF
.,large,TRBV28,TRBJ2-7,13,TGTGCCAGCAGTTTGCGAGGCCTCTACGAGCAGTACTTC,CASSLRGLYEQYF
TRBD2,medium-sized,TRBV12-3/TRBV12-4,TRBJ2-7,13,TGTGCCAGCAGGGACGGGACTAGCGGGGTAGGGGTCTTC,CASRDGTSGVGVF
.,large,TRBV5-4,TRBJ1-1,12,TGTGCCAGCAGCAGCAGCCACACTGAAGCTTTCTTT,CASSSSHTEAFF
.,large,TRBV28,TRBJ2-1,16,TGTGCCAGCAGTTCACGCCGGGACGGATTATACAATGAGCAGTTCTTC,CASSSRRDGLYNEQFF
.,medium-sized,TRBV10-3,TRBJ2-3,16,TGTGCCATCAAAGGGAGTGGAGGGGGCGGCACAGATACGCAGTATTTT,CAIKGSGGGGTDTQYF
TRBD2,medium-sized,TRBV20-1,TRBJ2-1,14,TGCAGTGCTAGTCTAGCGGGAGCCTACAATGAGCAGTTCTTC,CSASLAGAYNEQFF
.,medium-sized,TRBV27,TRBJ1-5,15,TGTGCCAGCAGTTTTCGGGGTACCGGCAATCAGCCCCAGCATTTT,CASSFRGTGNQPQHF
.,few,TRBV27,TRBJ1-2,15,TGTGCCAGCAGTTTTACAGGGAGTATCGGCTATGGCTACACCTTC,CASSFTGSIGYGYTF
.,few,TRBV28,TRBJ1-5,16,TGTGCCAGCAGCTCCTCGCCAGGGCTAAGCAATCAGCCCCACCATTTT,CASSSSPGLSNQPHHF
TRBD2,.,TRBV4-1,TRBJ2-7,16,TGCGCCAGCAGCCAAGATTGGGCTAGCGGGCCTTACGAGCAGTACTTC,CASSQDWASGPYEQYF
TRBD2,medium-sized,TRBV5-1,TRBJ2-7,15,TGCGCCAGCAGCTACACTAGCGGGCTAGCCTACGAGCAGTACTTC,CASSYTSGLAYEQYF
.,large,TRBV25-1,TRBJ2-7,15,TGTGCCAGCAGTGCAACCGGGACGCGTCCCTACGAGCAGTACTTC,CASSATGTRPYEQYF
.,medium-sized,TRBV20-1,TRBJ2-7,15,TGCAGTGCCCAAAAACTAGCCACGGGCTCCTACGAGCAGTACTTC,CSAQKLATGSYEQYF
.,medium-sized,TRBV19,TRBJ2-1,14,TGTGCCAGTAGTATCGGGGGGCCCTTCAATGAGCAGTTCTTC,CASSIGGPFNEQFF
.,large,TRBV19,TRBJ1-1,14,TGTGCCAGTCACAAAGGGAGTTCGTACACTGAAGCTTTCTTT,CASHKGSSYTEAFF
.,large,TRBV27,TRBJ1-6,14,TGTGCCAGCAGTTTTGGAAGTTATAATTCACCCCTCCACTTT,CASSFGSYNSPLHF
.,medium-sized,TRBV12-3/TRBV12-4,TRBJ2-2,16,TGTGCCAGCAGTTTGTGGGAAACTCCGAACACCGGGGAGCTGTTTTTT,CASSLWETPNTGELFF
.,large,TRBV20-1,TRBJ2-5,12,TGCAGTGCCCAGGGTGCGGAAGAGACCCAGTACTTC,CSAQGAEETQYF
.,large,TRBV7-3,TRBJ2-7,16,TGTGCCAGCAGCTTATTAGGAGGGGGACCCTCCTCTGAGCAGTACTTC,CASSLLGGGPSSEQYF
.,.,TRBV27,TRBJ1-1,15,TGTGCCAGCAGTCCGAACAGGGAGTTACGGACTGAAGCTTTCTTT,CASSPNRELRTEAFF
.,.,TRBV2,TRBJ2-7,15,TGTGCCAGCGGTAGGGACTCCTCGAGCTCCTACGAGCTGTACTTC,CASGRDSSSSYELYF
.,large,TRBV27,TRBJ2-7,14,TGTGCCAGCAGTTTATCTTCGGCGTCTTACGAGCAGTACTTC,CASSLSSASYEQYF
TRBD1,medium-sized,TRBV28,TRBJ2-7,15,TGTGCCAGCAGTTTTAAGGGGGACAGCTCCTACGAGCAGTACTTC,CASSFKGDSSYEQYF
.,medium-sized,TRBV7-2,TRBJ1-4,17,TGTGCCAGCAGCCACTACGGACATCCTACAACTAATGAAAAACTGTTTTTT,CASSHYGHPTTNEKLFF
TRBD2,large,TRBV7-2,TRBJ2-7,12,TGTGCCAGCAGCGGACTAGTCAACGAGCAGTACTTC,CASSGLVNEQYF